The 20 T cell receptor beta chains given below trace back to one sample, sequenced in a study of blood T cell repertoires in COVID-19. Assay used: immunoSEQ multiplex PCR; TCRdb lists only in-frame clones, some missing. The sample lists roughly 68,000 clones, roughly 85% occurring once. The sample consisted of peripheral blood. The receptors shown here come from a man between 50 and 59 years old with acute or convalescent COVID-19.

V gene TRBV6-6 combines with J gene TRBJ1-2, with TRBD1 matching over 7 bases. The CDR3 is made up of 13 amino acids. The trim removed 5 bases at V and 8 bases at J, leaving 8 bases unmatched. In germline, CDR1 is MNHNY, CDR2 SVGAGI (reference sequence). CDR3 amino acids: CASSTTGSGGYTF. CDR3 in DNA: TGTGCCAGCAGTACGACAGGGTCTGGGGGCTACACCTTC.

This chain connects TRBV18 to TRBJ2-2; TRBD2 matches 10 bases. J lost 4 bases, V lost 3 bases, and 8 bases had no gene match. The CDR3 runs 17 residues. Germline V gene sequence: CDR1 KGHSH, CDR2 LQKENI. This CDR3 reads CASSPVASGGFTGELFF. CDR3 bases: TGTGCCAGCTCACCGGTCGCTAGCGGGGGTTTCACCGGGGAGCTGTTTTTT.

V gene TRBV21-1 combines with J gene TRBJ2-1; the DNA was not compared with TRBD2, the D call given in the table. TRBV21-1 is annotated as a pseudogene. The CDR3 sequence is 14 residues long. The CDR3 DNA follows: TGTGCCAGCAGCAGGGGGGGAAGTTCCCATGAGCAGTTCTTC. The encoded protein is CASSRGGSSHEQFF.

Here the CDR3 DNA reads TGCAGTGCTAGTACTACAGGGGGGCGTACCTATGCAACTAATGAAAAACTGTTTTTT. Residues: CSASTTGGRTYATNEKLFF. The chain joins TRBV20-1 to TRBJ1-4, with 8 positions matching TRBD1. Germline lookup yields CDR1 DFQATT and CDR2 SNEGSKA (reference sequence). This CDR3 contains 19 residues. V trimming: 3 bases; J trimming: 0 bases; junction bases outside the gene matches: 15.

The J gene is TRBJ2-3, the V gene TRBV9, with D perhaps matching TRBD1 (6 bases). Germline loops: CDR1 SGDLS, CDR2 YYNGEE. V was trimmed by 0 bases and J by 5 bases, leaving 7 bases between them. The CDR3 has 13 amino acids. In DNA, the CDR3 is TGTGCCAGCAGCGTAGAGGGGGAAGATACGCAGTATTTT. This gives the protein CASSVEGEDTQYF.

V and J are TRBV10-1 and TRBJ2-1; the match to TRBD2 covers 8 bases. Germline CDR1 reads WNHNN; CDR2 reads SYGVQD (reference sequence). Unmatched junction bases numbered 8, after V lost 0 bases and J lost 7 bases. CDR3 length: 16 residues. CDR3 in amino acids: CASSESAGLAWNEQFF. The DNA of the CDR3 is TGCGCCAGCAGTGAGTCGGCAGGACTAGCTTGGAATGAGCAGTTCTTC.

The chain links TRBV15 to TRBJ2-1, with TRBD2 matching over 7 bases. Germline CDR1 is LNHNV and CDR2 is YYDKDF (reference sequence). Germline trimming cut 5 bases from V and 6 bases from J; bases unmatched to any gene: 10. The CDR3 is 15 amino acids. The CDR3 nucleotides read TGTGCCACCAGCGGAGGGGACTACACTTTCAATGAGCAGTTCTTC. Its protein product is CATSGGDYTFNEQFF.

The CDR3: CASSSTGDYTEAFF. DNA of the CDR3: TGTGCCAGCAGCTCGACAGGTGATTACACTGAAGCTTTCTTT. The rearrangement uses TRBV7-8 and TRBJ1-1; D might be TRBD1 (6 bases). The CDR3 consists of 14 residues. The germline gives CDR1 SGHVS, CDR2 FQNEAQ. The V end was cut by 4 bases, the J end by 3 bases, with 12 bases between.

The chain joins TRBV29-1 to TRBJ1-1; D is ambiguous. Looked up from germline, CDR1 is SQVTM and CDR2 is ANQGSEA. Trimming shortened V by 4 bases and J by 6 bases, and 9 bases separated the two germline ends. The length of the CDR3 is 11 residues. The CDR3 nucleotides are TGCAGCGTTGGAGGGCCCGCTGAAGCTTTCTTT. It encodes CSVGGPAEAFF.

The gene calls are TRBV3-1 (or the pseudogene TRBV3-2) and TRBJ1-2; tentative D call: TRBD1 (5 bases). Trimming pared 7 bases from V and 4 bases from J, leaving 19 bases between. Germline-derived CDR1 and CDR2 are LGHDT and YNNKEL (reference sequence). The CDR3 is 15 amino acids. DNA of the CDR3: TGTGCCAGCACCTCGGGAGCAGGCGGGACCTATGGCTACACCTTC. It yields the protein CASTSGAGGTYGYTF.

The chain has TRBV6-2 or TRBV6-3 and TRBJ2-7, with D perhaps TRBD2 (5 bases). V lost 2 bases and J lost 2, with 13 bases in between. Germline V gives CDR1 MNHEY, CDR2 SVGEGT. The CDR3 extends over 15 amino acids. CDR3 DNA: TGTGCCAGCAGTTACAATGCCCCGGGGACCTACGAGCAGTACTTC. Amino acids: CASSYNAPGTYEQYF.

The chain recombines TRBV2 with TRBJ2-3, with 10 bases that match TRBD2. The V gene's germline CDR1 is SNHLY and CDR2 FYNNEI. Trimming removed 5 bases from V and 4 bases from J; junction bases left unmatched: 3. This CDR3 has 14 residues. The CDR3 loop is CASSLAGEADTQYF. In nucleotides, the CDR3 is TGTGCCAGCAGTCTAGCGGGGGAGGCAGATACGCAGTATTTT. The full variable domain, rest sourced from reference TRBV2 and TRBJ2-3, is EPEVTQTPSHQVTQMGQEVILRCVPISNHLYFYWYRQILGQKVEFLVSFYNNEISEKSEIFDDQFSVERPDGSNFTLKIRSTKLEDSAMYFCASSLAGEADTQYFGPGTRLTVL.

J is TRBJ1-6 and V is TRBV2; 7 bases are a match to TRBD1. CDR1 is SNHLY, CDR2 FYNNEI, per germline. There are 14 residues in the CDR3. After removal of 8 bases from V and 7 bases from J, the junction contained 8 bases not matched to a gene. Written as DNA, the CDR3 is TGTGCCAGCCAGACAGGGAGTAGGAATTCACCCCTCCACTTT. Translating gives CASQTGSRNSPLHF.

This sequence joins TRBV20-1 and TRBJ2-1; D unresolved. Trimming removed 3 bases at V and 5 bases at J, with 11 bases between. CDR1 is DFQATT and CDR2 is SNEGSKA in the germline V gene (reference sequence). CDR3 size: 13 residues. Here the CDR3 DNA reads TGCAGTGCTAGTGTTGTCGGAGACAATGAGCAGTTCTTC. This translates into CSASVVGDNEQFF.

This chain uses TRBV25-1 with TRBJ2-1; a weak D match, TRBD2 (6 bases). This CDR3 comprises 16 residues. In germline, CDR1 is MGHDK, CDR2 SYGVNS. Trimming removed 2 bases at V and 8 bases at J, with 19 bases between. Here the CDR3 reads CASSEAIGGPPDEQFF. The CDR3 nucleotides read TGTGCCAGCAGTGAAGCAATCGGAGGGCCGCCGGATGAGCAGTTCTTC.

This chain uses TRBV5-1 with TRBJ2-7, with D tentatively TRBD2 (5 bases). V lost 3 bases and J 0 bases, leaving 13 bases between the germline ends. The CDR3 loop spans 15 amino acids. In germline, CDR1 is SGHRS, CDR2 YFSETQ. The CDR3 sequence is CASSSRDWSSYEQYF. The DNA of the CDR3 is TGCGCCAGCAGCTCCCGGGATTGGAGCTCCTACGAGCAGTACTTC. Full variable domain (missing parts from reference TRBV5-1 and TRBJ2-7): KAGVTQTPRYLIKTRGQQVTLSCSPISGHRSVSWYQQTPGQGLQFLFEYFSETQRNKGNFPGRFSGRQFSNSRSEMNVSTLELGDSALYLCASSSRDWSSYEQYFGPGTRLTVT.

The table lists this clone with a count of one. The chain employs TRBV5-4 and TRBJ2-3; a possible D gene is TRBD1 (5 bases). V dropped 5 bases and J dropped 0 bases, with 13 bases sitting between them. Per the germline V gene, CDR1 is SGHNT and CDR2 is YYREEE (reference sequence). The CDR3 has 15 amino acids. The chain's CDR3 is CASRNPRESTDTQYF. In DNA form, the CDR3 reads TGTGCCAGCAGAAATCCCAGGGAAAGCACAGATACGCAGTATTTT. Filled out from reference TRBV5-4 and TRBJ2-3, the complete variable domain reads ETGVTQSPTHLIKTRGQQVTLRCSSQSGHNTVSWYQQALGQGPQFIFQYYREEENGRGNFPPRFSGLQFPNYSSELNVNALELDDSALYLCASRNPRESTDTQYFGPGTRLTVL.

The gene calls are TRBV25-1 and TRBJ2-3; a weak D match, TRBD2 (6 bases). Germline V gene sequence: CDR1 MGHDK, CDR2 SYGVNS. The CDR3 is 15 residues long. Trimming cost V 3 bases and J 2 bases, with 12 bases left between them. CDR3 amino acids: CASSEMRGNTDTQYF. The DNA for the CDR3 is TGTGCCAGCAGTGAGATGCGGGGCAACACAGATACGCAGTATTTT.

This sequence joins TRBV6-5 and TRBJ2-7; D unclear. V was trimmed by 2 bases and J by 3 bases, leaving 11 bases between them. The CDR3 is 14 residues long. Germline assignment: CDR1 MNHEY and CDR2 SVGAGI. The CDR3 sequence: CASSYGPASYEQYF. CDR3 DNA sequence: TGTGCCAGCAGTTACGGCCCCGCTAGCTACGAGCAGTACTTC.

The count of this clone is one. The chain employs TRBV27 and TRBJ2-5; TRBD2 matches 8 bases. The CDR3 is made up of 13 amino acids. Trimming removed 5 bases from V and 5 bases from J; junction bases left unmatched: 4. CDR1 and CDR2 (germline): MNHEY, SMNVEV (reference sequence). The CDR3 bases are TGTGCCAGCAGTCCGCGGGGGGAGGAGACCCAGTACTTC. The encoded protein is CASSPRGEETQYF.